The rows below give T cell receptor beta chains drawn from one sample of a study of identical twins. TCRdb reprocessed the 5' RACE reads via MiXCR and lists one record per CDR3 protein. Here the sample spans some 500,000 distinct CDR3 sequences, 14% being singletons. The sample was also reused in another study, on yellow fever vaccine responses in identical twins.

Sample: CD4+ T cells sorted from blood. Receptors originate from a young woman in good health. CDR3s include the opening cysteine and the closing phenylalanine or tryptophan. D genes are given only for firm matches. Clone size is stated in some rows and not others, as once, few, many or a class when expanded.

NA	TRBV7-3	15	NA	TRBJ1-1	TGTGCCAGCAGCTTAACATCAGGGATAAACACTGAAGCTTTCTTT	CASSLTSGINTEAFF
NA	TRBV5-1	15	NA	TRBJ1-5	TGCGCCAGCAGCTTCGACGGTCGGGACAATCAGCCCCAGCATTTT	CASSFDGRDNQPQHF
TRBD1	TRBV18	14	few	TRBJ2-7	TGTGCCAGCTCACCACTCCGGGACAGCTACGAGCAGTACTTC	CASSPLRDSYEQYF
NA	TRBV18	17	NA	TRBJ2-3	TGTGCCAGCTCACCACCTAGGGTACCCGACAGCACAGATACGCAGTATTTT	CASSPPRVPDSTDTQYF
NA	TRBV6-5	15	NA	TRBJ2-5	TGTGCCAGCAGTTACTCGCACAGGGAGATAGAGACCCAGTACTTC	CASSYSHREIETQYF
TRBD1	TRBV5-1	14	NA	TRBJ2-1	TGCGCCAGCAGTAGGGACAGGGCGTTGAATGAGCAGTTCTTC	CASSRDRALNEQFF
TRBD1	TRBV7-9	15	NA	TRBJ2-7	TGTGCCAGCAGCTTACACGCTCAGGGGGCAGGCGAGCAGTACTTC	CASSLHAQGAGEQYF
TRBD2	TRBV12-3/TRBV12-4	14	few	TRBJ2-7	TGTGCCAGCAGCGAGGGACTAGTGACCTACGAGCAGTACTTC	CASSEGLVTYEQYF
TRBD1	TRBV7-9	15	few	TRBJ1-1	TGTGCCAGCAGCGAAACGGGACAGTGGAACACTGAAGCCTTCTTT	CASSETGQWNTEAFF
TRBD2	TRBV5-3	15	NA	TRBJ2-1	TGTGCCCGACCACTAGCGACGAGCTCCTACAATGAGCAGTTCTTC	CARPLATSSYNEQFF
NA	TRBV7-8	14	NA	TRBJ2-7	TGTGCCAGCAGCCTCAGAACAGGGTGGAGTGAGCAGTACTTC	CASSLRTGWSEQYF
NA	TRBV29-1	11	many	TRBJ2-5	TGCAGCATCTTGTTGGCCGAGACCCAGTACTTC	CSILLAETQYF
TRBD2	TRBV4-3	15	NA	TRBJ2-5	TGCGCCAGCAGCCAAGTGCCTAGCGGGAAAGAGACCCAGTACTTC	CASSQVPSGKETQYF
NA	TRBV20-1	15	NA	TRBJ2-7	TGCAGTGCTAGAGATACCAGGGGTACTTCCTACGAGCAGTACTTC	CSARDTRGTSYEQYF
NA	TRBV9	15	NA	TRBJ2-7	TGTGCCAGCAGCCCTAGACAGGCCACCTCCTACGAGCAGTACTTC	CASSPRQATSYEQYF
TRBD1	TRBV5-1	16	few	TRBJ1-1	TGCGCCAGCAGCTACGGACAGGGAATACGGCCCACTGAAGCTTTCTTT	CASSYGQGIRPTEAFF
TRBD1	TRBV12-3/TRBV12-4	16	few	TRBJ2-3	TGTGCCAGCAGCCCCCGGACAGGGGGCGGGACAGATACGCAGTATTTT	CASSPRTGGGTDTQYF
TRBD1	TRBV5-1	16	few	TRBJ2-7	TGCGCCAGCAGACACGGCCCGGGACAGGATTCCTACGAGCAGTACTTC	CASRHGPGQDSYEQYF
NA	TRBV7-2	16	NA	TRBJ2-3	TGTGCCAGCATCCTGGGGGCTAGCGGAAGCACAGATACGCAGTATTTT	CASILGASGSTDTQYF
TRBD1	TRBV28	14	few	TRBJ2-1	TGTGCCAGCAAAATCCGGGACAGTATAGGTGAGCAGTTCTTC	CASKIRDSIGEQFF
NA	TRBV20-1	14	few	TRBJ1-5	TGCAGTGCTCTAACAGGTTATAGCAATCAGCCCCAGCATTTT	CSALTGYSNQPQHF
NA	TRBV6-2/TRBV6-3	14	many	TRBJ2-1	TGTGCCAGCAGTTCCTCGGTGTCCTACAATGAGCAGTTCTTC	CASSSSVSYNEQFF
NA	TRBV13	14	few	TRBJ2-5	TGTGCCAGCAGCCCTCCGTTGGATAAAAAGACCCAGTACTTC	CASSPPLDKKTQYF
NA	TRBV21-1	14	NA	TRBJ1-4	TGTGCCAGCCCCCCGGCAGGGGAGGATGAAAAACTGTTTTTT	CASPPAGEDEKLFF
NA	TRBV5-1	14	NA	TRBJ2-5	TGCGCCAGCAGCCAAAAACAAGGCTGGGAGACCCAGTACTTC	CASSQKQGWETQYF
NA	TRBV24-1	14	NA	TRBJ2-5	TGTGCCACCAGTGATAGAGGGTTTCTCGGGACCCAGTACTTC	CATSDRGFLGTQYF
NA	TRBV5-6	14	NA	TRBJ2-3	TGTGCCAGCAGCATGGGACATCCTCGGGATACGCAGTATTTT	CASSMGHPRDTQYF
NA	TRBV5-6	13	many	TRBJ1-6	TGTGCCAGCAGCTCGGGGGTTGGTTCACCCCTCCACTTT	CASSSGVGSPLHF
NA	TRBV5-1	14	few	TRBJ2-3	TGCGCCAGCAGCTGGGAGGCGGGCACAGATACGCAGTATTTT	CASSWEAGTDTQYF
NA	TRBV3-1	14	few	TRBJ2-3	TGTGCCAGCAGCCAACGGCTTGCGGAGGATACGCAGTATTTT	CASSQRLAEDTQYF
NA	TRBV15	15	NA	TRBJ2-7	TGTGCCACCAGCAGAGTTAGGGACCCAGCCTACGAGCAGTACTTC	CATSRVRDPAYEQYF
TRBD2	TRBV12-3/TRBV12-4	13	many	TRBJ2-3	TGTGCCAGCAGATTAGCGGGTCTTGATACGCAGTATTTT	CASRLAGLDTQYF
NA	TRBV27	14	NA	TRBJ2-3	TGTTCCACTTTGGAAAGCGCTAGCACAGATACGCAGTATTTT	CSTLESASTDTQYF
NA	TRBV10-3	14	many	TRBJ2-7	TGTGCCATCAGTGAGTCGTTGTCAGCCTACGAGCAGTACTTC	CAISESLSAYEQYF
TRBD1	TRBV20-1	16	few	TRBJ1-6	TGCTGTGCTAGAAGCTTTGGACAGGCCTATAATTCACCCCTCCACTTT	CCARSFGQAYNSPLHF
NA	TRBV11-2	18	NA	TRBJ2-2	TGTGCCAGCAGCTCCTACACACAGGGAGTCCGTCCCACCGGGGAGCTGTTTTTT	CASSSYTQGVRPTGELFF
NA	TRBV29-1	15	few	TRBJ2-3	TGCAGCGTTGAGGGGTCTAGGAAAGGCACAGATACGCAGTATTTT	CSVEGSRKGTDTQYF
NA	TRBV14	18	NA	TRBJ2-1	TGTGCCAGCAGCCAAGGACTCGCACAGGCGAGCTCCTACAATGAGCAGTTCTTC	CASSQGLAQASSYNEQFF
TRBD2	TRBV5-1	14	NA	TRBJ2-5	TGCGCCAGCAGCTCTAGCGGGGGACTCGAGACCCAGTACTTC	CASSSSGGLETQYF
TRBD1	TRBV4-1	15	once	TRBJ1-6	TGCGCCAGCAGCCTGACAGGGGGAGGCGATTCACCCCTCCACTTT	CASSLTGGGDSPLHF
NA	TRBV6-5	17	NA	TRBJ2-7	TGTGCCAGCAGTTACTCGAAGATTAGCGACAACTCCTACGAGCAGTACTTC	CASSYSKISDNSYEQYF
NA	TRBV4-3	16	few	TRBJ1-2	TGCGCCAGCAGCCAAGATTCACGGACGACCACCTATGGCTACACCTTC	CASSQDSRTTTYGYTF
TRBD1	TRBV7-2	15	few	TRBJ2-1	TGTGCCAGCAGCGACCCGGGACAGGTCGTTCATGAGCAGTTCTTC	CASSDPGQVVHEQFF
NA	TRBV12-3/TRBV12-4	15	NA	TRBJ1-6	TGTGCCAGCAGTCCCGGGCCACCAGCGAATTCACCCGTCCACTTT	CASSPGPPANSPVHF
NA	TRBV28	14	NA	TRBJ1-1	TGTGCCAGCAGTTTATCTTCGCTTTACACTGAAGCTTTCTTT	CASSLSSLYTEAFF
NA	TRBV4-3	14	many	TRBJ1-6	TGCGCCAGCAGCCAAGATGTTCTTCCTGGACCCCTCCACTTT	CASSQDVLPGPLHF
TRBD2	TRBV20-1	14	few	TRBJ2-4	TGCAGTGCTTATAGCGGGGGGGACAAAAACATTCAGTACTTC	CSAYSGGDKNIQYF
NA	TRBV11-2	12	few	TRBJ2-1	TGTGCCAGCAGCCCTCAATGGGATGAGCAGTTCTTC	CASSPQWDEQFF
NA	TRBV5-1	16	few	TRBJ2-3	TGCGCCAGCAGCTTGGTACCAACCGGCGTCGCAGATACGCAGTATTTT	CASSLVPTGVADTQYF
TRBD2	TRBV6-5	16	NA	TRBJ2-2	TGTGCCAGCAGTTTGGGACTAGCGGGAGGCGCTGGGGAGCTGTTTTTT	CASSLGLAGGAGELFF